This T cell receptor (beta chain) was profiled in a study of cytomegalovirus exposure and HLA in healthy donors. This clone was counted only a few times. PCR employed 60 Vbeta and 13 Jbeta primers. Sequencing was performed with immunoSEQ multiplex PCR; in TCRdb, only in-frame clones are kept and a portion is missing. This sample yields some 150,000 clones, of which roughly two thirds are seen a single time; approximately 3% belongs to the top ten. This receptor was taken from a woman between 25 and 40 years old in good health and CMV-seronegative. Sequencing input: PBMCs.

As DNA, the CDR3 is TGTGCCAGCAGCCAAGACAGTTATCAGCCCCAGCATTTT. Its protein is CASSQDSYQPQHF. The chain is built from TRBV4-2 and TRBJ1-5; no definite D call. Germline CDR1 and CDR2: LGHNA and YNFKEQ. Trimming removed 0 bases at V and 5 bases at J, with 5 bases between. This CDR3 spans 13 amino acids.